Reported below is one T cell receptor (beta chain). The method was immunoSEQ multiplex PCR; TCRdb's version includes in-frame clones alone and lacks a portion of them. The repertoire has around 340,000 clones, more than 85% of them found once; the top ten carry 0.02%. These data come from a study of shared T cell receptors in the human thymus. CDR1 is GTSNPN, CDR2 SVGIG, per germline (reference sequence). V was shortened by 2 bases and J by 0 bases, with 26 bases between the two germline ends. The CDR3 runs 21 residues. The sample consisted of thymocytes. This clonotype was sampled from a human donor. The J gene is TRBJ2-6, the V gene TRBV30, with D possibly TRBD1 on 5 matching bases. CDR3 nucleotide sequence: TGTGCCTGGAGTCCTGGGATGGACAACCTTTTTCTCCTCTCTGGGGCCAACGTCCTGACTTTC. Protein sequence: CAWSPGMDNLFLLSGANVLTF.